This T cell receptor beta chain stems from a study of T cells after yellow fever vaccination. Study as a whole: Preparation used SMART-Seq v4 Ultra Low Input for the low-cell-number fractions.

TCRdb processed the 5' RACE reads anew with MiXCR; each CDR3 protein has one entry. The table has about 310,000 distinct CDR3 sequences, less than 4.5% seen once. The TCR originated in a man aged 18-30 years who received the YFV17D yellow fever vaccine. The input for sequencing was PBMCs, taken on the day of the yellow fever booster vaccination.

The CDR3 sequence: CASSLGGFNQPQHF. The CDR3 DNA sequence: TGTGCCAGCAGCTTAGGGGGGTTCAATCAGCCCCAGCATTTT. The chain combines TRBV7-2 with TRBJ1-5; a possible D gene is TRBD1 (5 bases). The V gene's germline CDR1 is SGHTA and CDR2 FQGNSA. CDR3 length equals 14 residues. V was cut by 1 base and J by 3 bases, with 7 bases left in between.